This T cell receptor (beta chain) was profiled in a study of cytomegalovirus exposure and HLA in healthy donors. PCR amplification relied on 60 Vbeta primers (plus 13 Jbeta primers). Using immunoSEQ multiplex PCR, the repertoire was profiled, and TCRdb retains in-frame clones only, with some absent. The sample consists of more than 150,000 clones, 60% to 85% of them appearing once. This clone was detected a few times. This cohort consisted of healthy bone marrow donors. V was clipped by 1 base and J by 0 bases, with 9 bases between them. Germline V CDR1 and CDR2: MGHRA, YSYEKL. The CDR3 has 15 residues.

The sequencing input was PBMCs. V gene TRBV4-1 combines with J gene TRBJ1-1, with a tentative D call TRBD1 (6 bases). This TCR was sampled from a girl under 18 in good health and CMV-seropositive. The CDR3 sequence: CASSQVQGMNTEAFF. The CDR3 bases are TGCGCCAGCAGCCAAGTTCAGGGGATGAACACTGAAGCTTTCTTT.